The sequence of this T cell receptor beta chain was determined in a study of T cells after yellow fever vaccination (dated by TCRdb to the late 2010s). For the study in its entirety: The SMART-Seq v4 Ultra Low Input RNA kit was used to prepare libraries from fractions with low cell numbers. To follow T-cell clones before and after primary and booster YFV17D yellow fever vaccination, bulk TCR alpha and beta repertoires were sequenced over time. Two healthy male donors, one aged 18 to 29 and one aged 30 to 39 years, were included in the cohort. Blood was collected at multiple timepoints before and after primary and secondary immunization, and bulk PBMC replicates and cell subsets were isolated.

Regarding this clonotype: Its antigen is currently not known. Per-nucleotide qualities are absent, and no much larger clonotype sits a single base away.

Sequencer: Illumina NovaSeq 6000. Synthesis of TCR cDNA relied on 5'RACE template switching, a step that introduced a universal primer site along with unique molecular identifiers. Priming of cDNA synthesis was performed from both the TCR alpha and TCR beta constant segments. Two PCR steps were used to amplify libraries, with sample barcodes and sequencing adapters being added in the second step. Libraries were sequenced on Illumina HiSeq 2500 (2x100 bp) or NovaSeq (2x150 bp). Per the original workflow: Demultiplexing of reads and collapsing into UMI consensus sequences were performed with MIGEC, and V(D)J alignment was carried out with MiXCR. Clonotypes responding to the vaccine were identified with edgeR on replicate PBMC samples, with the criteria of FDR below 0.01 and a log2 fold change above 5 up to day 15. Each bulk clonotype was labeled CD4 or CD8 based on which sequenced repertoire, CD4 or CD8, contained the clonotype at higher abundance. TCRdb itself trimmed the public reads at Q25 with fastp, ran MiXCR and retained productive beta chains. Here each entry gathers all rows of one CDR3 protein and keeps the most common genes and DNA. What appears here as the V and J calls and clone size reflects TCRdb's work, not the paper's. The sample contains approximately 450,000 distinct CDR3 sequences, 15% to 20% of them found a single time. The ten top clones hold over 15% of the sample.

The treatment or condition label corresponds to: live attenuated yellow fever vaccine strain. At each blood-draw timepoint, two biological replicates of bulk PBMCs were collected. A standard Ficoll-Paque protocol was used to isolate PBMCs from peripheral blood. TriZol was used to extract RNA from bulk PBMCs, CD4 and CD8 fractions, and dextramer-positive and dextramer-negative fractions. Broad study findings and their caveats: Compared with the primary T-cell response, the secondary T-cell response was weaker but faster, peaking on day 5 rather than day 15. The study included only a couple of donors, which limits how far the findings can be generalized. Most clones expanded after primary vaccination were re-detected after the booster (96% of CD4 and approximately 88% of CD8), suggesting broad memory maintenance. Computational filtering was required because FACS-sorted repertoires could contain abundant contaminating clonotypes from the bulk population. A small share of clonotypes was detected in both CD4 and CD8 compartments, with the overlap likely arising from convergent recombination.

The CDR3 runs 13 residues from the cysteine to the phenylalanine. The read is trimmed to its CDR3 DNA, 39 bases read in frame from base 1. Trimming leaves V shorter by 0 bases and J shorter by 5 bases, with the junction holding 0 bases beyond the gene matches. The source is a young man who received the YFV17D yellow fever vaccine. The chain couples TRBV12-3 or TRBV12-4 to TRBJ1-2; 7 middle bases align to TRBD1. The sample here was PBMCs, taken before the yellow fever booster vaccination. CDR3 protein: CASSLATGYGYTF. The DNA is TGTGCCAGCAGTTTAGCGACAGGGTATGGCTACACCTTC.